This entry lists 3 T cell receptor beta chains sequenced from one sample in a study of identical twins (TCRdb year 2016). The library relied on 5' RACE. Sequenced on an Illumina HiSeq 2000. TCRdb itself trimmed the public reads at Q25 with fastp, ran MiXCR and retained productive beta chains. Each CDR3 protein appears once, grouped with its most common genes and DNA. The sample has about 220,000 distinct CDR3 sequences on record, roughly 10% of them singletons. The ten largest make up about 5% of the sample. The sequencing sample was made of memory (CD45RO+) T cells sorted from blood. In light of the paper, this sample's cell subset or site label describes: CD45RO+ enriched T cells. All receptors come from a woman aged 18-30 years in good health.

The chain recombines TRBV5-5 with TRBJ1-2; 9 positions agree with TRBD1. Germline V gene data show CDR1 as SGHKS and CDR2 as YYEKEE (reference sequence). The CDR3 loop spans 15 amino acids. V shed 4 bases and J 4 bases; nucleotides not matched to a gene: 8. The CDR3 DNA sequence: TGTGCCAGCAGCGGAACCGGGACAGGGACCTATGGCTACACCTTC. It is translated as CASSGTGTGTYGYTF.

In its sample, this clonotype was seen many times. The chain has TRBV10-2 and TRBJ1-2; 7 bases are shared with TRBD1. CDR1 is WSHSY, CDR2 SAAADI, per germline. V dropped 0 bases and J dropped 3; count of bases not matched to a gene: 4. The CDR3 is 15 amino acids. The CDR3 protein is CASSESRGRYYGYTF. The DNA for the CDR3 is TGCGCCAGCAGTGAGTCGAGGGGGCGCTACTATGGCTACACCTTC.

There are many counts of this clonotype. V usage is TRBV20-1 and J usage is TRBJ2-1; tentative D call: TRBD2 (6 bases). V shed 3 bases and J shed 0 bases, with 12 bases lying between them. The CDR3 loop spans 15 amino acids. Germline-derived CDR1 and CDR2 are DFQATT and SNEGSKA (reference sequence). CDR3 region: CSARGGSGSYNEQFF. The DNA of the CDR3 is TGCAGTGCTAGGGGAGGTAGCGGCTCCTACAATGAGCAGTTCTTC.